These 10 T cell receptor beta chains came from one sample sequenced in a study of T cell responses to AZD1222 COVID-19 vaccine. Clones were sequenced by immunoSEQ multiplex PCR, and TCRdb holds only the in-frame ones, with some missing. The repertoire holds 95,000 or so clones, with around nine tenths as singletons. The sequenced sample was peripheral blood, obtained on day 0 of AZD1222 vaccination. These receptors were obtained from an adult in good health.

The rearrangement joins TRBV13 to TRBJ2-6, with unresolved D. Between the trimmed V and J ends, which lost 6 bases and 4 bases, there was a span of 13 bases. The CDR3 loop spans 15 amino acids. Per the germline V gene, CDR1 is PRHDT and CDR2 is FYEKMQ (reference sequence). The CDR3 DNA is TGTGCCAGCAGTGGACGGCTTTTAGGGGCCAACGTCCTGACTTTC. Translation gives CASSGRLLGANVLTF.

The V call is TRBV29-1, the J call TRBJ2-2; possibly TRBD1 or TRBD2 for D (6 bases each). The germline V gene encodes CDR1 SQVTM and CDR2 ANQGSEA. Trimming took 7 bases from V and 1 from J, leaving 13 bases between them. This CDR3 is built from 14 residues. CDR3 sequence: CSGKQGGNTGELFF. The CDR3 DNA follows: TGCAGCGGGAAACAGGGAGGGAACACCGGGGAGCTGTTTTTT.

V gene TRBV15 combines with J gene TRBJ1-5; D gene unclear. The CDR3 contains 16 residues. The V end lost 0 bases, the J end lost 0 bases, and 9 bases lay between the germline ends. Germline assignment: CDR1 LNHNV and CDR2 YYDKDF (reference sequence). CDR3 DNA sequence: TGTGCCACCAGCAGAGACAGTAGGGTTAGCAATCAGCCCCAGCATTTT. It yields the protein CATSRDSRVSNQPQHF.

This clone was counted only a few times. The chain employs TRBV9 and TRBJ2-3; TRBD2 aligns across 14 bases. V shed 3 bases and J 3 bases; nucleotides not matched to a gene: 3. Per germline, CDR1 SGDLS and CDR2 YYNGEE. CDR3 length equals 16 residues. CDR3 amino acids: CASSATSGGGTDTQYF. Written as DNA, the CDR3 is TGTGCCAGCAGCGCGACTAGCGGGGGGGGGACAGATACGCAGTATTTT.

V gene TRBV9 combines with J gene TRBJ1-2, with 7 bases fitting TRBD1. This CDR3 comprises 13 residues. Germline trimming cut 2 bases from V and 5 bases from J; bases unmatched to any gene: 3. In germline, CDR1 is SGDLS, CDR2 YYNGEE. The chain's CDR3 is CASSVAGGYGYTF. The CDR3 DNA is TGTGCCAGCAGCGTGGCAGGGGGGTATGGCTACACCTTC.

This clone was seen a single time. The chain carries TRBV6-5 and TRBJ1-5; D is unresolved. Per the germline V gene, CDR1 is MNHEY and CDR2 is SVGAGI. The CDR3 runs 15 residues. Trimming removed 7 bases from V and 5 bases from J, with 18 bases in between. Written as DNA, the CDR3 is TGTGCCAGCAACCGAGTCCCTACTGGGGATCAGCCCCAGCATTTT. Its translation is CASNRVPTGDQPQHF.

DNA of the CDR3: TGTGCCTGGAGTCCGGGCCGTGAAGCTTTCTTT. As protein: CAWSPGREAFF. V gene TRBV30 combines with J gene TRBJ1-1; D not resolved. Germline CDR1 is GTSNPN and CDR2 is SVGIG (reference sequence). The CDR3 sequence is 11 residues long. Trimming pared 2 bases from V and 7 bases from J, leaving 8 bases between.

This clone was seen a single time. This rearrangement joins TRBV27 to TRBJ2-3, with TRBD1 matching 8 bases. The germline CDR1 and CDR2 sequences are MNHEY and SMNVEV (reference sequence). J gave up 3 bases and V 6 bases, and 11 bases lay outside the gene matches. The CDR3 is 16 amino acids. The CDR3 loop is CASSSAGGEVTDTQYF. In DNA, the CDR3 is TGTGCCAGCAGCTCTGCAGGGGGCGAGGTGACAGATACGCAGTATTTT.

This clone was seen a single time. This chain uses TRBV6-5 with TRBJ1-2; D unclear. The CDR3 loop spans 12 amino acids. The V end lost 0 bases, the J end lost 10 bases, and 9 bases lay between the germline ends. Germline assignment: CDR1 MNHEY and CDR2 SVGAGI. CDR3 in amino acids: CASSYSRTAYTF. Written as DNA, the CDR3 is TGTGCCAGCAGTTACTCGCGTACAGCCTACACCTTC.

CDR3 region: CASSLGDERQYF. Written as DNA, the CDR3 is TGCGCCAGCAGCTTGGGAGATGAAAGGCAGTATTTT. The gene calls are TRBV5-1 and TRBJ2-3, with unresolved D. This CDR3 has 12 amino acids. The ends were cut back, 0 bases at V and 11 bases at J, with 10 bases in the middle. Per germline, CDR1 SGHRS and CDR2 YFSETQ.